This TCR beta chain appears in the sequencing data of a study of blood T cell repertoires in COVID-19. V was clipped by 8 bases and J by 4 bases, with 10 bases between them. CDR1 and CDR2 from the germline V gene are SNHLY and FYNNEI. This CDR3 comprises 12 residues. Clones were read by immunoSEQ multiplex PCR, and TCRdb kept only the in-frame ones, dropping some. The profile shows a few hundred thousand clones, 80% to 90% of them singletons. This chain joins TRBV2 and TRBJ2-3, with TRBD1 as a possible D gene (5 bases). Source material: peripheral blood. The TCR originated in a human donor in a cohort sampled during active COVID-19. The CDR3 region is CASHPGPDTQYF. In DNA form, the CDR3 reads TGTGCCAGCCATCCAGGGCCAGATACGCAGTATTTT.